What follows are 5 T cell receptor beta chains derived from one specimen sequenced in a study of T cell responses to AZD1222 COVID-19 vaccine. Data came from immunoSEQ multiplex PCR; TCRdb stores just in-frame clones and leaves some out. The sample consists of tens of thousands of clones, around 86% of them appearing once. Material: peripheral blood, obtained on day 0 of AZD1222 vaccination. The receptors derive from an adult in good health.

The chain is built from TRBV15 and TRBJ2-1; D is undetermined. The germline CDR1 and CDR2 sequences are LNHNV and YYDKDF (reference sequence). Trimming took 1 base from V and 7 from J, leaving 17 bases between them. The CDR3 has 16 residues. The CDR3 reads CATSRAGRVGRNEQFF. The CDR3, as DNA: TGTGCCACCAGCAGAGCCGGTAGGGTGGGTAGGAATGAGCAGTTCTTC.

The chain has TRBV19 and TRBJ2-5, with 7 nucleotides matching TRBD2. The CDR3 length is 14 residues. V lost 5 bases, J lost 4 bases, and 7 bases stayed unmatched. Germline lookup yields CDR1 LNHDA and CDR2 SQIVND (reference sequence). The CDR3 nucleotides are TGTGCCAGTAGTCCGGCGGGAGTGGCAGAGACCCAGTACTTC. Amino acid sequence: CASSPAGVAETQYF.

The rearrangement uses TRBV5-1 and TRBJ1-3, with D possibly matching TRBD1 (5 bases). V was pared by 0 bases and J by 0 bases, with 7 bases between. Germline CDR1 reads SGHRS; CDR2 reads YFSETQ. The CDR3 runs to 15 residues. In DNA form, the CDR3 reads TGCGCCAGCAGCTTGGAAGGGGCCTCTGGAAACACCATATATTTT. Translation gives CASSLEGASGNTIYF.

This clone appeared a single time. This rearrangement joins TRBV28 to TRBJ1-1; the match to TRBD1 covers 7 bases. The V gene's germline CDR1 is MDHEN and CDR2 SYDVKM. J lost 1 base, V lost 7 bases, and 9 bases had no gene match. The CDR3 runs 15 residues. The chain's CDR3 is CASNTPGQPNTEAFF. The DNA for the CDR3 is TGTGCCAGCAACACCCCGGGACAGCCGAACACTGAAGCTTTCTTT.

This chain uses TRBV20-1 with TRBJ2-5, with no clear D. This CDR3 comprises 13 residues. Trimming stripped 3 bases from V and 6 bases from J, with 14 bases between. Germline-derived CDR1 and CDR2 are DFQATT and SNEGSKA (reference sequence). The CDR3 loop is CSASTPQRQTQYF. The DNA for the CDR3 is TGCAGTGCTAGTACGCCCCAGCGACAGACCCAGTACTTC.